This section outlines one TCR beta chain sequence together with its context. Its antigen remains unknown. The data belong to a study of Ad26.COV2.S vaccination and SARS-CoV-2 variants. Study as a whole: Each vaccinee took Ad26.COV2.S intramuscularly, once or twice 56 days apart.

V lost 0 bases and J lost 2, with 4 bases in between. Germline values: CDR1 LNHNV, CDR2 YYDKDF (reference sequence). This CDR3 is built from 14 residues. The treatment here: 15 to 20 received Ad26.COV2.S at low or high dose, single or two shots; 5 received placebo; per-sample allocation not given. Repertoires come from day 63 after the first vaccine or placebo injection. An adult donor aged 18-55 years was enrolled in Boston. Expression of Wuhan-strain SARS-CoV-2 spike came from the Ad26 vector that formed the vaccine. The study, taken as a whole, reports: Total responses of T cells may have been underestimated by the analyses of TCR breadth and depth.

Sequencing was performed with immunoSEQ multiplex PCR; in TCRdb, only in-frame clones are kept and a portion is missing. The repertoire holds over 400,000 clones, with around 92% as singletons. The TCR sequence derives from a person aged 18-65 years who received the Ad26.COV2.S COVID-19 vaccine or a placebo. The chain employs TRBV15 and TRBJ2-2; D is unclear. The sequencing here drew on peripheral blood, taken in a trial of Ad26.COV2.S vaccine versus placebo. This CDR3 is CATSREANTGELFF. CDR3 DNA: TGTGCCACCAGCAGAGAGGCTAACACCGGGGAGCTGTTTTTT.